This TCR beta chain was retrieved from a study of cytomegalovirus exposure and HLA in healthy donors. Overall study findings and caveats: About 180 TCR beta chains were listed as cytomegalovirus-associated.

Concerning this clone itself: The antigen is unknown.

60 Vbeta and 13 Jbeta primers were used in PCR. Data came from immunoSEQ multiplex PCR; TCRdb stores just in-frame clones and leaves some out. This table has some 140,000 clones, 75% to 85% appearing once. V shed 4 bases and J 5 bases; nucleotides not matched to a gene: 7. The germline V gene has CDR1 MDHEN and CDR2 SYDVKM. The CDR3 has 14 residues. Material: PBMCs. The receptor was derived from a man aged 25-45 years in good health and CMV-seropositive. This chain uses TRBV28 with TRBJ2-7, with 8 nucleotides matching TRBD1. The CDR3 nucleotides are TGTGCCAGCAGTTCCGGGACAGGTCGGAACGAGCAGTACTTC. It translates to CASSSGTGRNEQYF. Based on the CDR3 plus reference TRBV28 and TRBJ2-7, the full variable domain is DVKVTQSSRYLVKRTGEKVFLECVQDMDHENMFWYRQDPGLGLRLIYFSYDVKMKEKGDIPEGYSVSREKKERFSLILESASTNQTSMYLCASSSGTGRNEQYFGPGTRLTVT.